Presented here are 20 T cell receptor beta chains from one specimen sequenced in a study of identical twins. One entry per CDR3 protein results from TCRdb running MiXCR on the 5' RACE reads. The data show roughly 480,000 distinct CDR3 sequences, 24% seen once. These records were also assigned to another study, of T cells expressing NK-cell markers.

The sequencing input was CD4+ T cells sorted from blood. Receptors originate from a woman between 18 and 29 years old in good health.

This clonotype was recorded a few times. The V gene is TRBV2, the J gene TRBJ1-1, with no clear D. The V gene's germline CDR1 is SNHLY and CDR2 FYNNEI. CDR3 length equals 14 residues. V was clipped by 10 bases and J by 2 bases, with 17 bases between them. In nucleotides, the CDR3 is TGTGCCACCAGACAAATCCGGATAAACACTGAAGCTTTCTTT. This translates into CATRQIRINTEAFF.

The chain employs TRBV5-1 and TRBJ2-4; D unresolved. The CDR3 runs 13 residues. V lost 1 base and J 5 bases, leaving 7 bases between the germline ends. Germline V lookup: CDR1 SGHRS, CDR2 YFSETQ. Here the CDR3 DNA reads TGCGCCAGCAGCTTGTTCACAGAAAACATTCAGTACTTC. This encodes CASSLFTENIQYF.

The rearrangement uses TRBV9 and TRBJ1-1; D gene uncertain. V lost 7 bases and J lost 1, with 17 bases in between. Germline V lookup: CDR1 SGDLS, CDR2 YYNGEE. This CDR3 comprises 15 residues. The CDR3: CASDVRGPANTEAFF. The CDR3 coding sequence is TGTGCCAGCGACGTACGTGGTCCCGCGAACACTGAAGCTTTCTTT.

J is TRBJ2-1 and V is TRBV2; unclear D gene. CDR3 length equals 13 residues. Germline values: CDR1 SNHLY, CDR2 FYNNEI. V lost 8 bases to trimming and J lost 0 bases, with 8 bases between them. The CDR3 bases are TGTGCCAGCGGGTCGGTCTCCTACAATGAGCAGTTCTTC. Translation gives CASGSVSYNEQFF.

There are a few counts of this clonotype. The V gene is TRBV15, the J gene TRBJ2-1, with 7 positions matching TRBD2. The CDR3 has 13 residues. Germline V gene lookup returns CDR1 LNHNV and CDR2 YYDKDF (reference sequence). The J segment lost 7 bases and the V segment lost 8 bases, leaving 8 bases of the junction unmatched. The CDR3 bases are TGTGCCACCCGACTGGGGACTAATAATGAGCAGTTCTTC. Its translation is CATRLGTNNEQFF.

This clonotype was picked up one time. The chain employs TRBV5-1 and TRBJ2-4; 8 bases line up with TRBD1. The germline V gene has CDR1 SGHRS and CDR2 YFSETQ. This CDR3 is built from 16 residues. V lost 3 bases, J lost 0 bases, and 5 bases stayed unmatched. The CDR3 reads CASSWTGTTAKNIQYF. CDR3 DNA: TGCGCCAGCAGCTGGACAGGGACCACAGCCAAAAACATTCAGTACTTC.

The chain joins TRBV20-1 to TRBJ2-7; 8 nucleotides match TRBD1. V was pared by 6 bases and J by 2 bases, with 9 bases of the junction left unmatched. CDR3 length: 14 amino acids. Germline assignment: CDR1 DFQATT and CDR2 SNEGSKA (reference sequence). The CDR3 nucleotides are TGCAGTGCCATTCAAGGGACAGGCACCTACGAGCAGTACTTC. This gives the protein CSAIQGTGTYEQYF.

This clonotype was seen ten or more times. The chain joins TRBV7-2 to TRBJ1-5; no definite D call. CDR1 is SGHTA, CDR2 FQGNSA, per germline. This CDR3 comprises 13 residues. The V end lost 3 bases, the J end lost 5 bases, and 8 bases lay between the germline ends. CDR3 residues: CASSFLLDQPQHF. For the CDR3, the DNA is TGTGCCAGCAGCTTTTTGCTTGATCAGCCCCAGCATTTT.

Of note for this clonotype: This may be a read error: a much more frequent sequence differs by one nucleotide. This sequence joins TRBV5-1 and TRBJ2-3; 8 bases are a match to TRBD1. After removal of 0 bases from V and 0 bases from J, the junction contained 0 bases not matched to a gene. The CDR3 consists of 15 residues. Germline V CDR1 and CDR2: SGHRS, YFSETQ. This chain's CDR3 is CASSLDRGSTDTQYF. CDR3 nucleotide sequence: TGCGCCAGCAGCTTGGACAGGGGGAGCACAGATACGCAGTATTTT.

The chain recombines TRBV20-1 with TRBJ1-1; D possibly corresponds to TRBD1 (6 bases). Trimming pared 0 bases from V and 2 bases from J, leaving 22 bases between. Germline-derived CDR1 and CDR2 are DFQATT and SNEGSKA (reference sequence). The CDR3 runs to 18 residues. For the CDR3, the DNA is TGCAGTGCTAGAGATCTAGTTGGAGACGGCGGGGGCAACACTGAAGCTTTCTTT. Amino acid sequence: CSARDLVGDGGGNTEAFF.

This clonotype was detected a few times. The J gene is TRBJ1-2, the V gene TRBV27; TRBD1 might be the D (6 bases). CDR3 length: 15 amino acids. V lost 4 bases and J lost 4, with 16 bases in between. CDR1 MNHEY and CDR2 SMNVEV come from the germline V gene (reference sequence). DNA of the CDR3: TGTGCCAGCAGTTCTACCTCACAGGGCCTCTATGGCTACACCTTC. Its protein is CASSSTSQGLYGYTF.

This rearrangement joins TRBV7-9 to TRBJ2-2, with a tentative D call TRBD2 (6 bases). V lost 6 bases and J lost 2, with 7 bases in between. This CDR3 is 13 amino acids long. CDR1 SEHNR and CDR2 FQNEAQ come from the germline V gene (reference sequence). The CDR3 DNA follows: TGTGCCAGCAGACTAGCTAACACCGGGGAGCTGTTTTTT. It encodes CASRLANTGELFF.

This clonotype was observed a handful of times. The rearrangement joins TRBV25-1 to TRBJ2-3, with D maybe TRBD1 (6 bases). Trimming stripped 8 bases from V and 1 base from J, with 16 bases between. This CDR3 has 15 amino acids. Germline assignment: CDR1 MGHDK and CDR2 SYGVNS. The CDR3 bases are TGTGCCAGCCTTCAGGGGCTGGGGGGCACAGATACGCAGTATTTT. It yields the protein CASLQGLGGTDTQYF.

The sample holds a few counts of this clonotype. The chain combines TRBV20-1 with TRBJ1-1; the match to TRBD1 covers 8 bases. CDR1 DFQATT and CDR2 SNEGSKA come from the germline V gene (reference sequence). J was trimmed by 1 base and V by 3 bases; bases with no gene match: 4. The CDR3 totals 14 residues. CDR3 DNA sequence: TGCAGTGCTAGTGGACAGGGTTCGAACACTGAAGCTTTCTTT. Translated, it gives CSASGQGSNTEAFF.

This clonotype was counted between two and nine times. Written as DNA, the CDR3 is TGTGCCAGCAGCCCTGGGACTAGGAACTACGAGCAGTACTTC. Protein sequence: CASSPGTRNYEQYF. The rearrangement joins TRBV9 to TRBJ2-7, with 8 bases matching TRBD2. With V trimmed by 4 bases and J by 3 bases, 6 bases remained unmatched. Germline CDR1 is SGDLS and CDR2 is YYNGEE. The CDR3 extends over 14 amino acids.

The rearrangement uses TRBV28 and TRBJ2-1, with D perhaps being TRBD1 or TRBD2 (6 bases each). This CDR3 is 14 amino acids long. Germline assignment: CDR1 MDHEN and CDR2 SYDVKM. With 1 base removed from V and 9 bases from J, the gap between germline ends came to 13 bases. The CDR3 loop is CASSLSRGQTEQFF. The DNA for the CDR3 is TGTGCCAGCAGTTTATCCCGGGGGCAAACTGAGCAGTTCTTC.

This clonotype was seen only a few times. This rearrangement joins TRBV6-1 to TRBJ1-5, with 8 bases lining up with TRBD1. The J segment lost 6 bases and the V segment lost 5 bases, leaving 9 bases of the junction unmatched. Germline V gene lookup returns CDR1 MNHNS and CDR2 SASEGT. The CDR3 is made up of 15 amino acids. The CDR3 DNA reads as TGTGCCAGCAGTCTGAACAGGGGGTTATTTCAGCCCCAGCATTTT. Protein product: CASSLNRGLFQPQHF.

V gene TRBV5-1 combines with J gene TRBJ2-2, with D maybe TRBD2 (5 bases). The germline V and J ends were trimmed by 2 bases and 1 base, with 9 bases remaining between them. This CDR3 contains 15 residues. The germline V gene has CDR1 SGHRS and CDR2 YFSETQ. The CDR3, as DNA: TGCGCCAGCAGCTTCGGCGGGCAGAACACCGGGGAGCTGTTTTTT. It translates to CASSFGGQNTGELFF.

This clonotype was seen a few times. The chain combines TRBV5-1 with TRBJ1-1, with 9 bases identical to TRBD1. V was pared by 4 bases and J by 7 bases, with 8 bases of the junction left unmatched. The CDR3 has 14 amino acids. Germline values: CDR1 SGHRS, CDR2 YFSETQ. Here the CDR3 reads CASSLQGARGEAFF. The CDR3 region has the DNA TGCGCCAGCAGCCTACAGGGGGCGCGGGGTGAAGCTTTCTTT.

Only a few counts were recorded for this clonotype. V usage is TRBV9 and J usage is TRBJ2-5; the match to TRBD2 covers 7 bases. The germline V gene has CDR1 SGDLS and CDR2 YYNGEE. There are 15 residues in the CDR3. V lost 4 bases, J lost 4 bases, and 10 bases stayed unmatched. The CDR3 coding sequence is TGTGCCAGCAGCCCCGCGGGGAGGGAACCAGAGACCCAGTACTTC. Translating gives CASSPAGREPETQYF.